Presented here are 29 T cell receptor beta chains from one specimen sequenced in a study of cytomegalovirus exposure and HLA in healthy donors. Some clones are missing from TCRdb's copy, which holds only in-frame ones; the method was immunoSEQ multiplex PCR. The sample lists around 93,000 clones; 85% were seen once. The sequenced material came from PBMCs. These receptors were taken from a man younger than 30 in good health and CMV-seropositive.

CDR3 protein: CASSYRGGSSPDTQYF. The CDR3 nucleotides read TGTGCCAGCAGTTATCGAGGCGGGAGTAGCCCAGATACGCAGTATTTT. The rearrangement links TRBV6-5 to TRBJ2-3; 7 nucleotides match TRBD2. J lost 4 bases, V lost 3 bases, and 10 bases had no gene match. The CDR3 contains 16 residues. The germline CDR1 and CDR2 sequences are MNHEY and SVGAGI.

This clone was seen a few times. The chain carries TRBV7-2 and TRBJ2-1; D might be TRBD2 (5 bases). The CDR3 sequence is 16 residues long. From germline, CDR1 is SGHTA and CDR2 FQGNSA. The V end was cut by 7 bases, the J end by 1 base, with 17 bases between. The CDR3 sequence is CASTTGNSRSYNEQFF. CDR3 DNA: TGTGCCAGCACTACCGGGAATAGCCGTTCCTACAATGAGCAGTTCTTC.

The table lists this clone with a few counts. The rearrangement uses TRBV6-1 and TRBJ2-3; 9 nucleotides agree with TRBD2. V was pared by 4 bases and J by 6 bases, with 8 bases of the junction left unmatched. CDR3 length: 15 residues. CDR1 is MNHNS, CDR2 SASEGT, per germline. In DNA, the CDR3 is TGTGCCAGCAGTGCGCGGGAGGGCGTTCCGGATACGCAGTATTTT. Protein: CASSAREGVPDTQYF.

The chain is built from TRBV28 and TRBJ2-2; TRBD2 aligns across 8 bases. CDR3 size: 16 residues. V shed 6 bases and J 7 bases; nucleotides not matched to a gene: 13. The germline V gene has CDR1 MDHEN and CDR2 SYDVKM. CDR3 amino acids: CASSPATGGPGGELFF. In DNA form, the CDR3 reads TGTGCCAGCAGCCCAGCGACGGGAGGGCCAGGCGGGGAGCTGTTTTTT.

This clone appeared a single time. This sequence joins TRBV5-1 and TRBJ1-4, with a weak D call TRBD1 (6 bases). This CDR3 spans 16 amino acids. The germline V gene has CDR1 SGHRS and CDR2 YFSETQ. Trimming removed 0 bases at V and 8 bases at J, with 17 bases between. CDR3 amino acids: CASSLGIDRLGEKLFF. As DNA, the CDR3 is TGCGCCAGCAGCTTGGGTATAGACAGGTTGGGGGAAAAACTGTTTTTT.

CDR3 nucleotide sequence: TGTGCCAGCAGCGTAGCCCCAACTAGCGGGAGTAATAATGAGCAGTTCTTC. Translating gives CASSVAPTSGSNNEQFF. V gene TRBV9 combines with J gene TRBJ2-1; 11 bases agree with TRBD2. With V trimmed by 0 bases and J by 7 bases, 9 bases remained unmatched. This CDR3 spans 17 amino acids. Germline V gene data show CDR1 as SGDLS and CDR2 as YYNGEE. The full variable domain, in which reference TRBV9 and TRBJ2-1 provide the parts outside the CDR3, is DSGVTQTPKHLITATGQRVTLRCSPRSGDLSVYWYQQSLDQGLQFLIQYYNGEERAKGNILERFSAQQFPDLHSELNLSSLELGDSALYFCASSVAPTSGSNNEQFFGPGTRLTVL.

The chain uses TRBV28 and TRBJ2-7; maybe TRBD1 (5 bases). The CDR3 is 13 amino acids. Trimming stripped 6 bases from V and 7 bases from J, with 16 bases between. Germline values: CDR1 MDHEN, CDR2 SYDVKM. CDR3 in amino acids: CASRGRVRLEQYV. DNA for the CDR3: TGTGCCAGCAGGGGGCGAGTTCGTTTAGAGCAGTACGTC.

This clone was detected only once. The chain is built from TRBV2 and TRBJ2-2; 9 bases agree with TRBD2. The germline V gene has CDR1 SNHLY and CDR2 FYNNEI. After removal of 4 bases from V and 0 bases from J, the junction contained 0 bases not matched to a gene. CDR3 size: 15 residues. The CDR3 DNA reads as TGTGCCAGCAGTGGGACTAGCGCGAACACCGGGGAGCTGTTTTTT. It is translated as CASSGTSANTGELFF. The full variable domain, with the rest looked up from reference TRBV2 and TRBJ2-2, is EPEVTQTPSHQVTQMGQEVILRCVPISNHLYFYWYRQILGQKVEFLVSFYNNEISEKSEIFDDQFSVERPDGSNFTLKIRSTKLEDSAMYFCASSGTSANTGELFFGEGSRLTVL.

V usage is TRBV5-1 and J usage is TRBJ2-1, with TRBD2 matching 7 bases. Germline V lookup: CDR1 SGHRS, CDR2 YFSETQ. This CDR3 region has 16 residues. V lost 4 bases, J lost 5 bases, and 12 bases stayed unmatched. CDR3 bases: TGCGCCAGCAGCAAGGGAGCGGGAATCATCGACAATGAGCAGTTCTTC. Protein product: CASSKGAGIIDNEQFF.

The chain recombines TRBV9 with TRBJ2-5; 7 nucleotides align to TRBD1. V was pared by 0 bases and J by 2 bases, with 7 bases of the junction left unmatched. CDR3 size: 16 residues. CDR1 and CDR2 (germline): SGDLS, YYNGEE. The CDR3 loop is CASSVDLVDRQETQYF. DNA for the CDR3: TGTGCCAGCAGCGTAGATCTCGTGGACAGGCAAGAGACCCAGTACTTC. Together with reference TRBV9 and TRBJ2-5, the CDR3 gives the full variable domain: DSGVTQTPKHLITATGQRVTLRCSPRSGDLSVYWYQQSLDQGLQFLIQYYNGEERAKGNILERFSAQQFPDLHSELNLSSLELGDSALYFCASSVDLVDRQETQYFGPGTRLLVL.

The rearrangement joins TRBV5-5 to TRBJ2-3; TRBD2 aligns across 7 bases. This CDR3 is built from 15 residues. From germline, CDR1 is SGHKS and CDR2 YYEKEE (reference sequence). V shed 0 bases and J 3 bases; nucleotides not matched to a gene: 4. The CDR3 loop is CASSLAWGGTDTQYF. In DNA, the CDR3 is TGTGCCAGCAGCTTGGCGTGGGGAGGGACAGATACGCAGTATTTT. Supplemented by reference TRBV5-5 and TRBJ2-3, the full variable domain reads DAGVTQSPTHLIKTRGQQVTLRCSPISGHKSVSWYQQVLGQGPQFIFQYYEKEERGRGNFPDRFSARQFPNYSSELNVNALLLGDSALYLCASSLAWGGTDTQYFGPGTRLTVL.

The rearrangement uses TRBV9 and TRBJ2-2; TRBD2 aligns across 12 bases. Germline V gene sequence: CDR1 SGDLS, CDR2 YYNGEE. CDR3 length: 19 amino acids. Losses at the gene ends were 4 bases for V and 0 bases for J; bases not matched to a gene: 10. CDR3 amino acids: CASSPGGLAGGPNTGELFF. In DNA, the CDR3 is TGTGCCAGCAGCCCCGGTGGGCTAGCGGGAGGGCCGAACACCGGGGAGCTGTTTTTT.

This chain connects TRBV27 to TRBJ1-2, with 12 bases fitting TRBD1. CDR3 length equals 15 residues. The germline V gene encodes CDR1 MNHEY and CDR2 SMNVEV (reference sequence). J lost 5 bases, V lost 2 bases, and 3 bases had no gene match. In DNA, the CDR3 is TGTGCCAGCAGTTTAGCGGGACAGGGGGCTTATGGCTACACCTTC. This codes for CASSLAGQGAYGYTF.

This rearrangement joins TRBV5-1 to TRBJ1-1, with D possibly TRBD1 on 6 matching bases. The CDR3 extends over 16 amino acids. CDR1 and CDR2 from the germline V gene are SGHRS and YFSETQ. Between the trimmed V and J ends, which lost 1 base and 5 bases, there was a span of 18 bases. CDR3 in DNA: TGCGCCAGCAGCTTGACACCGGGAGGGGGAGGGACTGAAGCTTTCTTT. Encoded protein: CASSLTPGGGGTEAFF.

J is TRBJ2-3 and V is TRBV6-5, with D possibly matching TRBD2 (6 bases). Germline CDR1 reads MNHEY; CDR2 reads SVGAGI. Trimming shortened V by 2 bases and J by 6 bases, and 9 bases separated the two germline ends. The CDR3 runs 13 residues. The CDR3 loop reads CASSYRAGDTQYF. The CDR3 DNA reads TGTGCCAGCAGTTACCGAGCGGGTGATACGCAGTATTTT.

This chain links TRBV6-5 with TRBJ2-5; 9 positions agree with TRBD1. The CDR3 contains 15 residues. Trimming cost V 6 bases and J 5 bases; bases outside gene matches: 10. Germline values: CDR1 MNHEY, CDR2 SVGAGI. For the CDR3, the DNA is TGTGCCAGCAGGCGAATTTACAGGGGGCCCGAGACCCAGTACTTC. It encodes CASRRIYRGPETQYF.

This chain uses TRBV5-1 with TRBJ2-3; D perhaps matches TRBD1 (6 bases). CDR1 is SGHRS and CDR2 is YFSETQ in the germline V gene. The CDR3 sequence is 14 residues long. Trimming cost V 5 bases and J 2 bases, with 12 bases left between them. CDR3 coding DNA: TGCGCCAGCAGGAGGACAGACTTCACAGATACGCAGTATTTT. It is translated as CASRRTDFTDTQYF.

The genes are TRBV6-5 and TRBJ2-6; TRBD1 is a possible D gene (5 bases). The length of the CDR3 is 15 residues. Between the trimmed V and J ends, which lost 5 bases and 0 bases, there was a span of 8 bases. Germline V gene sequence: CDR1 MNHEY, CDR2 SVGAGI. The CDR3 protein is CASSTGSSGANVLTF. CDR3 bases: TGTGCCAGCAGTACAGGTAGCTCTGGGGCCAACGTCCTGACTTTC.

In regard to this clone: This same CDR3 is encoded by further DNA sequences in the sample. This rearrangement joins TRBV9 to TRBJ1-1; D perhaps matches TRBD1 (6 bases). The CDR3 sequence is 15 residues long. V dropped 0 bases and J dropped 2 bases, with 11 bases sitting between them. The germline V gene has CDR1 SGDLS and CDR2 YYNGEE. The CDR3 region is CASSVGGQSNTEAFF. In DNA form, the CDR3 reads TGTGCCAGCAGCGTAGGAGGACAGAGTAACACTGAAGCTTTCTTT.

In this sample, this clone turned up a few times. This chain uses TRBV27 with TRBJ2-2; D call uncertain. V dropped 6 bases and J dropped 2 bases, with 4 bases sitting between them. The CDR3 length is 12 residues. Germline-derived CDR1 and CDR2 are MNHEY and SMNVEV (reference sequence). The CDR3 DNA reads as TGTGCCAGCAGCTATAACACCGGGGAGCTGTTTTTT. As protein: CASSYNTGELFF.

DNA for the CDR3: TGCAGCGTGGGGGCGGTCCGGGACAATGAGCAGTTCTTC. Amino acids: CSVGAVRDNEQFF. The chain has TRBV29-1 and TRBJ2-1, with D possibly TRBD1 on 6 matching bases. Trimming removed 6 bases at V and 5 bases at J, with 14 bases between. This CDR3 region has 13 residues. Germline V lookup: CDR1 SQVTM, CDR2 ANQGSEA.

This clone was seen only once. The chain combines TRBV9 with TRBJ2-3; D is unclear. Germline-derived CDR1 and CDR2 are SGDLS and YYNGEE. The CDR3 loop spans 12 amino acids. V shed 5 bases and J shed 4 bases, with 8 bases lying between them. The CDR3 loop reads CASSRGPDTQYF. CDR3 DNA: TGTGCCAGCAGTAGAGGCCCAGATACGCAGTATTTT.

V gene TRBV6-5 combines with J gene TRBJ2-7, with a weak D call TRBD1 (5 bases). The germline V gene encodes CDR1 MNHEY and CDR2 SVGAGI. The CDR3 spans 16 residues. V was shortened by 0 bases and J by 0 bases, with 12 bases between the two germline ends. The CDR3 DNA reads TGTGCCAGCAGTTACTCAAGGACACGTAGCTCCTACGAGCAGTACGTC. It specifies CASSYSRTRSSYEQYV.

This clone was seen just once. This chain links TRBV28 with TRBJ2-7; TRBD2 aligns across 12 bases. The CDR3 sequence is 14 residues long. Per germline, CDR1 MDHEN and CDR2 SYDVKM. After removal of 5 bases from V and 6 bases from J, the junction contained 5 bases not matched to a gene. CDR3 DNA: TGTGCCAGCAGTCTGACTAGCGGGAGTACCGAGCAGTACGTC. It specifies CASSLTSGSTEQYV.

This clone appeared once. The chain is built from TRBV28 and TRBJ2-5; the D gene is possibly TRBD2 (5 bases). In germline, CDR1 is MDHEN, CDR2 SYDVKM. This CDR3 contains 15 residues. Trimming took 3 bases from V and 5 from J, leaving 16 bases between them. The CDR3 here is CASSLYGGRGETQYF. CDR3 nucleotides: TGTGCCAGCAGTTTGTATGGCGGCCGAGGGGAGACCCAGTACTTC.

Remarks on this clone: Within the sample, other DNA sequences also encode this same CDR3. The chain combines TRBV5-1 with TRBJ1-2, with D hard to call. V lost 0 bases and J 2 bases, leaving 8 bases between the germline ends. Per the germline V gene, CDR1 is SGHRS and CDR2 is YFSETQ. The CDR3 runs 14 residues. The CDR3 sequence is CASSLAGGNYGYTF. The DNA for the CDR3 is TGCGCCAGCAGCTTGGCGGGTGGGAACTATGGCTACACCTTC.

The chain links TRBV5-6 to TRBJ2-7; D call uncertain. The length of the CDR3 is 15 residues. Germline V lookup: CDR1 SGHDT, CDR2 YYEEEE. V was pared by 3 bases and J by 3 bases, with 16 bases between. CDR3 protein: CASSYAQDLSYEQYF. CDR3 in DNA: TGTGCCAGCAGCTACGCCCAAGACTTGAGCTACGAGCAGTACTTC.

V is TRBV7-9 and J is TRBJ2-1; possibly TRBD2 for D (6 bases). V gave up 5 bases and J gave up 1 base, with 15 bases separating them. The CDR3 is made up of 16 amino acids. From germline, CDR1 is SEHNR and CDR2 FQNEAQ (reference sequence). CDR3 DNA: TGTGCCAGCAGCCCTCCTGGAGGGCCATCCTACAATGAGCAGTTCTTC. It codes for CASSPPGGPSYNEQFF.

The rearrangement uses TRBV5-1 and TRBJ2-3; 9 bases agree with TRBD1. The ends lost 1 base at V and 4 bases at J; junction bases unmatched: 4. Germline V gene data show CDR1 as SGHRS and CDR2 as YFSETQ. The CDR3 totals 15 residues. The CDR3 sequence is CASSLRGQGPDTQYF. CDR3 bases: TGCGCCAGCAGCTTGAGGGGACAGGGTCCAGATACGCAGTATTTT.